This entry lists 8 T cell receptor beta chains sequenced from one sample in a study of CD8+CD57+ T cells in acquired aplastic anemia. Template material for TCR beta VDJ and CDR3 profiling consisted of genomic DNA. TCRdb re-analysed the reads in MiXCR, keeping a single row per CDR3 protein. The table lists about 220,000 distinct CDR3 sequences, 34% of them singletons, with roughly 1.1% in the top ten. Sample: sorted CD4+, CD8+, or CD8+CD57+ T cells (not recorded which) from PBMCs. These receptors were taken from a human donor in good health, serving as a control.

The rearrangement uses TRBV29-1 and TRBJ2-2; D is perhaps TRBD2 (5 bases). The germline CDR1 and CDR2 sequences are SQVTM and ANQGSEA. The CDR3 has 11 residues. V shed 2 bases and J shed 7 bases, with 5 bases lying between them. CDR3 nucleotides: TGCAGCGTTGAACGGGACGGGGAGCTGTTTTTT. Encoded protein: CSVERDGELFF.

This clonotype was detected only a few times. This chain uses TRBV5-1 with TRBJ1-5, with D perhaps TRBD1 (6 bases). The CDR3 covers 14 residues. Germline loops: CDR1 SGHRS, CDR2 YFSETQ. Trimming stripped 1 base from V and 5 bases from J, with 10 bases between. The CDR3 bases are TGCGCCAGCAGCTTGATACCAGGGGATCAGCCCCAGCATTTT. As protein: CASSLIPGDQPQHF.

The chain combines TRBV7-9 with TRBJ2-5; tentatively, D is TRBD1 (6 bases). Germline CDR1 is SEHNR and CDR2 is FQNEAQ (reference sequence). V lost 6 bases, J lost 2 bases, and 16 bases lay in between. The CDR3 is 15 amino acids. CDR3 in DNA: TGTGCCAGCAGTTTCAGGGGAAGGGGGCAAGAGACCCAGTACTTC. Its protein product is CASSFRGRGQETQYF.

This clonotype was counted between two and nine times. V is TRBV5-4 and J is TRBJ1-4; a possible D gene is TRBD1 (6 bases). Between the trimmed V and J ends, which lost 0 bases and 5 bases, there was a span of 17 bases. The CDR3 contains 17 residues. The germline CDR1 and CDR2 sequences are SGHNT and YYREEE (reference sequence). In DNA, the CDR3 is TGTGCCAGCAGCTTGGTGTGGTTACAGGGATCAAATGAAAAACTGTTTTTT. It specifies CASSLVWLQGSNEKLFF.

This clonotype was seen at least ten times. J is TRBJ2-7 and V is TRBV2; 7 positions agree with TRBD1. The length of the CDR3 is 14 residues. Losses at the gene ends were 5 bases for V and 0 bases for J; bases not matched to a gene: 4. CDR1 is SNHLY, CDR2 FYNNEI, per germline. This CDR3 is CASSKTGVSYEQYF. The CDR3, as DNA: TGTGCCAGCAGTAAAACAGGGGTCTCCTACGAGCAGTACTTC.

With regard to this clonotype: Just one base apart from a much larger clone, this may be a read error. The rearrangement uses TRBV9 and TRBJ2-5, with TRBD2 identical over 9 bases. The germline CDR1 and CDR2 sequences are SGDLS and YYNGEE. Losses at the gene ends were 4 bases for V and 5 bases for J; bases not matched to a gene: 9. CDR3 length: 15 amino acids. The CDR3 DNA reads TGTGCCAGCAGCAGTGGCGGGGGGGAGGGGGAGACCCAGTACTTC. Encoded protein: CASSSGGGEGETQYF.

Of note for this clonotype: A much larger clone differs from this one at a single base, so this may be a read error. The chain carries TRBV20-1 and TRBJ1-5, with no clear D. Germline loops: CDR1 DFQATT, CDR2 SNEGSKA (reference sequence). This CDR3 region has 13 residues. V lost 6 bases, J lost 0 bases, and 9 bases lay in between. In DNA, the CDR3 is TGCAGTGCCACGGCAGTTAGCAATCAGCCCCAGCATTTT. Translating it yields CSATAVSNQPQHF.

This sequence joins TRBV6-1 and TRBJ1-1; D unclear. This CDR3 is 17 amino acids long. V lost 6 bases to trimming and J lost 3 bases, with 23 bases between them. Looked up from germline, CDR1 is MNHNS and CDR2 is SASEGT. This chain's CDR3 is CASRPPWRRGRDTEAFF. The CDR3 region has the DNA TGTGCCAGCAGGCCCCCGTGGAGGAGAGGTCGGGACACTGAAGCTTTCTTT.